This T cell receptor beta chain was recovered during a study of tumor-infiltrating lymphocytes in primary liver carcinoma. The overall study: Participating patients were men and women between 30 and 69 years old. Maximum tumor diameters ranged from roughly 4.2 to 10 cm, stage T1-T3 N0M0. Samples yielded about 3.65 to 7.5 million productive TCRbeta reads, similar across tissue types.

Researchers generated TCR beta cDNA from about 530 ng of total RNA, relying on a constant-region primer. What produced the TCR beta libraries was three nested multiplex PCR rounds using slightly modified ARM-PCR. Researchers ran the first two PCR rounds for approximately 9 cycles each with TRBV1-TRBV30 forward primers and a C-beta reverse primer. One entry per CDR3 protein results from TCRdb running MiXCR on the multiplex PCR reads. Of approximately 300,000 distinct CDR3 sequences listed, roughly 60% are singletons. There are 13 residues in the CDR3. The ends were cut back, 4 bases at V and 9 bases at J, with 10 bases in the middle. The germline CDR1 and CDR2 sequences are MDHEN and SYDVKM. Germline DNA was also extracted, and blood RNA was taken from unsorted whole blood. Around 4 milliliters of peripheral blood were collected before surgery.

The chain has TRBV28 and TRBJ1-6, with D hard to call. The sequence derives from a man aged 40-50 years with primary liver carcinoma and hepatitis B virus infection. Sequenced input: peripheral blood. The CDR3 nucleotides read TGTGCCAGCAGTTCCCGGTCCTTTTCACCCCTCCACTTT. Translated, it gives CASSSRSFSPLHF.